This TCR beta chain appears in the sequencing data of a study of shared clonotypes between healthy human individuals. Findings and caveats of the study: Researchers found naive subsets generally carried larger estimated richness than memory subsets. An anticipated effect of sequencing depth on clonotype sharing among donors was recognized.

The V gene lost 4 bases and the J gene lost 1 base, with 11 bases spanning the gap. The CDR3 is made up of 14 amino acids. Germline-derived CDR1 and CDR2 are KGHSH and LQKENI. Once extracted for a subset, genomic DNA was divided evenly among several immunoSEQ plates. A roughly 200 ng quantity of DNA, 30,000 to 35,000 T cell genomes, went into the sorted-subset replicate PCRs. Profiled with immunoSEQ multiplex PCR; TCRdb holds only in-frame clones, not every one. The sample holds some 1,100,000 clones, around 82% seen once. Concerning this clone itself: Its specificity is unknown.

The sequencing sample was made of memory CD4+ T cells from PBMCs. The subset was: CD45RA-negative fraction. This receptor was identified in a man between 18 and 29 years old in good health. Some clones in this sample may be carry-over from other donors' samples. The V gene is TRBV18, the J gene TRBJ2-7, with D unclear. The CDR3 here is CASSRQESSYEQYF. In DNA, the CDR3 is TGTGCCAGCTCACGGCAGGAGAGTTCCTACGAGCAGTACTTC. The full variable domain, in which reference TRBV18 and TRBJ2-7 provide the parts outside the CDR3, is NAGVMQNPRHLVRRRGQEARLRCSPMKGHSHVYWYRQLPEEGLKFMVYLQKENIIDESGMPKERFSAEFPKEGPSILRIQQVVRGDSAAYFCASSRQESSYEQYFGPGTRLTVT.